This T cell receptor (beta chain) originates from a study of CD8 T cells in ankylosing spondylitis. Study outcomes and limitations: Roughly eight highly homologous variants made up a TCR beta motif that seemed to typify ankylosing spondylitis blood. Previous work reported some of these motif variants in the synovial fluid and blood of reactive arthritis.

Trimming left V 10 bases short and J 7 bases short, with 20 bases between. Germline V gene lookup returns CDR1 ENHRY and CDR2 SYGVKD. The CDR3 runs 13 residues. In making TCR beta libraries, quantitative 5'-RACE with molecular barcodes was used. MiXCR was run by TCRdb on the 5' RACE reads, yielding one entry per CDR3 protein. The repertoire holds a few hundred thousand distinct CDR3 sequences, with roughly an eighth as singletons. This clonotype was detected a few times. The antigen remains unidentified. The clonotype originates from a male donor with ankylosing spondylitis. V is TRBV10-3 and J is TRBJ2-7, with D tentatively TRBD1 (6 bases). Sequenced sample: blood, either unsorted or a sorted T cell fraction (not recorded which). CDR3 protein: CATRSGTLGEQYF. As DNA, the CDR3 is TGTGCCACCCGTTCGGGGACACTTGGGGAGCAGTACTTC.